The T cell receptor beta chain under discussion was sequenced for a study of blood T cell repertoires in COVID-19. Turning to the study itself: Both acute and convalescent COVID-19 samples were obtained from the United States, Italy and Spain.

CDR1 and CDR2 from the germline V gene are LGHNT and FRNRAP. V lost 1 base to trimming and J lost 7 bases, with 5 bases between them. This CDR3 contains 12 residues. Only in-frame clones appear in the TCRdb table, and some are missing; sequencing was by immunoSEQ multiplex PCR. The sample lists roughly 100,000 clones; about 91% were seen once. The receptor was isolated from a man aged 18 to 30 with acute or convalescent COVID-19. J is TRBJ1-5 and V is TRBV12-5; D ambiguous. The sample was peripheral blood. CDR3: CASGLAEQPQHF. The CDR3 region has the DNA TGTGCTAGTGGTTTGGCTGAGCAGCCCCAGCATTTT.